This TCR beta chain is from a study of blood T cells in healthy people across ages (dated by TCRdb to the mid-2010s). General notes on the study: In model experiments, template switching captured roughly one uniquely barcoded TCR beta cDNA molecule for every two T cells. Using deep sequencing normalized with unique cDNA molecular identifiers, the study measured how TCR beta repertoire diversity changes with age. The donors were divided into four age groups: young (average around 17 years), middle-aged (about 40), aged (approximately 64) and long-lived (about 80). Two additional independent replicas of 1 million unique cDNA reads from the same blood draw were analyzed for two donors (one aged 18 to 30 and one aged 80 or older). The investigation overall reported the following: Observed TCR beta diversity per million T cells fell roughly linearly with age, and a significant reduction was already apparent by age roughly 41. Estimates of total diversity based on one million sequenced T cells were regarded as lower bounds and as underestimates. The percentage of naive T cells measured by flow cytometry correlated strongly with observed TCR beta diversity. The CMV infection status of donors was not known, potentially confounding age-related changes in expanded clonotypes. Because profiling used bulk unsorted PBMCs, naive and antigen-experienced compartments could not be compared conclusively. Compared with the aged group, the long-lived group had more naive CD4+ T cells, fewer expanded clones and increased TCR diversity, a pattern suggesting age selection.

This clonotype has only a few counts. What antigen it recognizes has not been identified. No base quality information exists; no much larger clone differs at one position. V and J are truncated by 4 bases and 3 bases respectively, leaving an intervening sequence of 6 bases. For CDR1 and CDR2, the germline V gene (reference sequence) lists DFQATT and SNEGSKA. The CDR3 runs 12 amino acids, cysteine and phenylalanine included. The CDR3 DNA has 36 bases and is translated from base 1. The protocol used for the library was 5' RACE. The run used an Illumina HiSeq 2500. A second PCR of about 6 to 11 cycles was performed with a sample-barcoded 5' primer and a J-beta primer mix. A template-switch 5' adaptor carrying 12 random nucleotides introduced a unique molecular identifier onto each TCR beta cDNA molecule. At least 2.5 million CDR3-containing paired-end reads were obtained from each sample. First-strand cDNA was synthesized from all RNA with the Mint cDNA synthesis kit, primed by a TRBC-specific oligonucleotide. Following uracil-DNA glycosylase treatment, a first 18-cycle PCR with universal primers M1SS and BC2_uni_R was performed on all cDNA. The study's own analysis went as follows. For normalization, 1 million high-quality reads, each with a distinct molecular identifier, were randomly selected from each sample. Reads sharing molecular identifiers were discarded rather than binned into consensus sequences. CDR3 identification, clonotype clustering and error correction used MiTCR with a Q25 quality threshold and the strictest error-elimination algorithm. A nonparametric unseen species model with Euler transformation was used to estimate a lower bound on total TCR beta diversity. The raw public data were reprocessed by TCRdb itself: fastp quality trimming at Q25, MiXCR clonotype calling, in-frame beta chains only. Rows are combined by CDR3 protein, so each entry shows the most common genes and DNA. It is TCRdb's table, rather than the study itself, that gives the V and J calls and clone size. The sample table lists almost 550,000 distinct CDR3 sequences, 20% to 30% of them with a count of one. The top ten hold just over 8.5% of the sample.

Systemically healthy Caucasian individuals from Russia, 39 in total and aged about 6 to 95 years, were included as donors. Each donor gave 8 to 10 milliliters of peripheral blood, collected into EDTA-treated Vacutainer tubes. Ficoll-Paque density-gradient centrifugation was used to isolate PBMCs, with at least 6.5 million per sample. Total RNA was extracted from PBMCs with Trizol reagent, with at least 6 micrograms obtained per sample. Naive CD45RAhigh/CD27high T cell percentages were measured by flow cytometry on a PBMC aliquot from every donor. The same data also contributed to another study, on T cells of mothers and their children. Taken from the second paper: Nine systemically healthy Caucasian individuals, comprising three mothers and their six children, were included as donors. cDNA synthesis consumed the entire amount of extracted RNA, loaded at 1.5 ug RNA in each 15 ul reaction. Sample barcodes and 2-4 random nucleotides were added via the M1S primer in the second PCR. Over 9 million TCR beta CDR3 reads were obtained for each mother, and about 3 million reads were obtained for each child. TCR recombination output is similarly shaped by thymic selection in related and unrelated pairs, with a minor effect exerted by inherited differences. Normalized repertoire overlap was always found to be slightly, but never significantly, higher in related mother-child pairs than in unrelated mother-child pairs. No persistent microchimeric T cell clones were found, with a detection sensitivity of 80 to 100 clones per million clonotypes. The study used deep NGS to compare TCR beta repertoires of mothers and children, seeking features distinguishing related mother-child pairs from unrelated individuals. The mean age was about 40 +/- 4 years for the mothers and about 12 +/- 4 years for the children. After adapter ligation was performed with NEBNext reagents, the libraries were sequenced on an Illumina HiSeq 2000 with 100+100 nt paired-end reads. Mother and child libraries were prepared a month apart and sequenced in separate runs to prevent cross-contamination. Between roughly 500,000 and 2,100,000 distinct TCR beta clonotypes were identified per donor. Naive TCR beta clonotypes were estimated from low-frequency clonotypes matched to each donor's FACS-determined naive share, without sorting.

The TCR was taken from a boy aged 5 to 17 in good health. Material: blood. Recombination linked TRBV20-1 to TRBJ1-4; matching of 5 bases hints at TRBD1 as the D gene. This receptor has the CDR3 CSATGSNEKLFF. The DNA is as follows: TGCAGTGCTACAGGGTCTAATGAAAAACTGTTTTTT.